The 9 T cell receptor beta chains reported below all come from one sample, sequenced in a study of T-cell reconstitution after alpha-beta-depleted transplantation in children. Molecular barcoding with unique molecular identifiers was used for the TCRbeta library. TCRdb reprocessed the PCR reads via MiXCR and lists one record per CDR3 protein. The sample has fewer than 250,000 distinct CDR3 sequences, around a sixth seen once. This specimen was PBMCs, mostly from graft donor cells, taken 360 days after TCRalphabeta/CD19-depleted stem cell transplant. The receptors come from a male patient aged 2-9 years who had a stem cell transplant for acute lymphoblastic leukemia, so the T cells may come from the graft donor.

This clonotype was detected once. The chain recombines TRBV28 with TRBJ1-6; 8 bases fit TRBD1. Trimming at V came to 6 bases and at J to 4 bases, leaving 5 bases not matched to a gene. This CDR3 is built from 15 residues. The germline CDR1 and CDR2 sequences are MDHEN and SYDVKM. The CDR3 bases are TGTGCCAGCAGGATCGACAGGGGATATAATTCACCCCTCCACTTT. Protein sequence: CASRIDRGYNSPLHF.

This clonotype turned up a few times. The chain joins TRBV5-1 to TRBJ2-2; TRBD1 aligns across 8 bases. Germline CDR1 is SGHRS and CDR2 is YFSETQ. The J segment lost 1 base and the V segment lost 1 base, leaving 3 bases of the junction unmatched. This CDR3 is 16 amino acids long. DNA for the CDR3: TGCGCCAGCAGCTTGCTGGGGACAGGGAACACCGGGGAGCTGTTTTTT. Its translation: CASSLLGTGNTGELFF. Full variable domain (missing parts from reference TRBV5-1 and TRBJ2-2): KAGVTQTPRYLIKTRGQQVTLSCSPISGHRSVSWYQQTPGQGLQFLFEYFSETQRNKGNFPGRFSGRQFSNSRSEMNVSTLELGDSALYLCASSLLGTGNTGELFFGEGSRLTVL.

The CDR3 sequence is CASSLTGGKTTEAFF. DNA for the CDR3: TGTGCCAGCAGTTTAACAGGGGGCAAGACCACTGAAGCTTTCTTT. V usage is TRBV12-3 or TRBV12-4 and J usage is TRBJ1-1; TRBD1 matches at 9 bases. V gave up 2 bases and J gave up 4 bases; unmatched junction bases: 5. This CDR3 is built from 15 residues.

The table lists this clonotype with a few counts. The rearrangement uses TRBV20-1 and TRBJ1-1, with a possible D match to TRBD1 (5 bases). CDR3 length: 11 residues. Trimming shortened V by 3 bases and J by 11 bases, and 13 bases separated the two germline ends. Germline V gene sequence: CDR1 DFQATT, CDR2 SNEGSKA (reference sequence). CDR3 sequence reads: CSAREDIAAFF. DNA of the CDR3: TGCAGTGCTAGGGAGGACATTGCGGCTTTCTTT.

This clonotype was detected a few times. The chain employs TRBV18 and TRBJ1-2; 10 nucleotides line up with TRBD1. V dropped 3 bases and J dropped 8; count of bases not matched to a gene: 6. Germline CDR1 is KGHSH and CDR2 is LQKENI. This CDR3 contains 14 residues. CDR3 nucleotides: TGTGCCAGCTCACCGAAGACAGGGGGCGACGGCTACACCTTC. This translates into CASSPKTGGDGYTF. Full variable domain (remainder filled in from reference TRBV18 and TRBJ1-2): NAGVMQNPRHLVRRRGQEARLRCSPMKGHSHVYWYRQLPEEGLKFMVYLQKENIIDESGMPKERFSAEFPKEGPSILRIQQVVRGDSAAYFCASSPKTGGDGYTFGSGTRLTVV.

The sample holds a few counts of this clonotype. V is TRBV2 and J is TRBJ2-3; 7 bases are shared with TRBD1. The CDR3 contains 17 residues. Germline CDR1 reads SNHLY; CDR2 reads FYNNEI. The junction had 14 bases not matched to a gene; V was cut back by 6 bases and J by 2 bases. CDR3 coding DNA: TGTGCCAGCAGGGTCCCAACGACGGGACAGCTCACAGATACGCAGTATTTT. As protein: CASRVPTTGQLTDTQYF.

CDR3 amino acids: CASRSGFSYEQYF. As DNA, the CDR3 is TGTGCCAGCAGGTCGGGATTCTCCTACGAGCAGTACTTC. The chain joins TRBV5-6 to TRBJ2-7; D is perhaps TRBD2 (5 bases). This CDR3 has 13 residues. CDR1 and CDR2 (germline): SGHDT, YYEEEE. V was cut by 5 bases and J by 0 bases, with 9 bases left in between.

In its sample, this clonotype was seen a few times. This chain connects TRBV7-9 to TRBJ2-1, with 7 bases matching TRBD2. V gave up 3 bases and J gave up 7 bases; unmatched junction bases: 6. Germline values: CDR1 SEHNR, CDR2 FQNEAQ (reference sequence). The CDR3 consists of 14 residues. Here the CDR3 DNA reads TGTGCCAGCAGCTTTGGGACTACAAAAAATGAGCAGTTCTTC. Translation: CASSFGTTKNEQFF. Using reference TRBV7-9 and TRBJ2-1 for the parts outside the CDR3, the full variable domain is DTGVSQNPRHKITKRGQNVTFRCDPISEHNRLYWYRQTLGQGPEFLTYFQNEAQLEKSRLLSDRFSAERPKGSFSTLEIQRTEQGDSAMYLCASSFGTTKNEQFFGPGTRLTVL.

The table lists this clonotype with a few counts. The rearrangement links TRBV7-9 to TRBJ2-7; tentative D call: TRBD1 (6 bases). CDR3 length: 15 amino acids. Germline loops: CDR1 SEHNR, CDR2 FQNEAQ (reference sequence). V shed 5 bases and J shed 0 bases, with 14 bases lying between them. CDR3 sequence (DNA): TGTGCCAGCAGCGGACAGTCCTCGGCCTCCTACGAGCAGTACTTC. Amino acids: CASSGQSSASYEQYF.